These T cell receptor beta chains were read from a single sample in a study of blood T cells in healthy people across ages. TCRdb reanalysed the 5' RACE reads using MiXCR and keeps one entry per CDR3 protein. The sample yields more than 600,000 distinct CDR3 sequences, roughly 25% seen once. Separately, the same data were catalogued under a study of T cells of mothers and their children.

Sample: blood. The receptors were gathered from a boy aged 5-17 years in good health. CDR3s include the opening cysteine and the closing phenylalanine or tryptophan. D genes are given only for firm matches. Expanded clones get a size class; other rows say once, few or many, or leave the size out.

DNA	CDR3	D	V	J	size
TGTGCCAGCAGTTACCCCCTGGCGGGAGGCCCATACAATGAGCAGTTCTTC	CASSYPLAGGPYNEQFF	TRBD2	TRBV6-2/TRBV6-3	TRBJ2-1	.
TGCAGCGTCCTCTCCGGGACACTTCAAGAGACCCAGTACTTC	CSVLSGTLQETQYF	.	TRBV29-1	TRBJ2-5	.
TGTGCCAGCAGATCAACAGGCGCGCGCACAGATACGCAGTATTTT	CASRSTGARTDTQYF	.	TRBV3-1	TRBJ2-3	.
TGTGCCAGCAGCTTAGTCGGGAGAAGGTACGAGCAGTACTTC	CASSLVGRRYEQYF	.	TRBV13	TRBJ2-7	few
TGTGCCAGCAGTCCTAAGGCAGGGTCACACAATGAGCAGTTCTTC	CASSPKAGSHNEQFF	.	TRBV12-3/TRBV12-4	TRBJ2-1	.
TGTGCCAGCAGCTTAGCGGACTTCGGGGGTGGCTACACCTTC	CASSLADFGGGYTF	.	TRBV7-9	TRBJ1-2	.
TGTGCCAGCAGTTACCCCCGGGACGACCTAATCAATGAGCAGTTCTTC	CASSYPRDDLINEQFF	.	TRBV6-6	TRBJ2-1	few
TGTGCCATCAGTGTGAGTCGCGGGGGCGGAGGTAATTCACCCTTCCACTTT	CAISVSRGGGGNSPFHF	.	TRBV10-3	TRBJ1-6	.
TGTGCCGCGGGACAAAGGGGAACTGAAGCTTTCTTT	CAAGQRGTEAFF	.	TRBV15	TRBJ1-1	few
TGCAGTGCTAGAGATGGTGGCTCGCTAGATGAGCAGTTCTTC	CSARDGGSLDEQFF	.	TRBV20-1	TRBJ2-1	few
TGTGCCAGCAACAAATTTGCAGGGACGGGGATGAACACTGAAGCTTTCTTT	CASNKFAGTGMNTEAFF	.	TRBV28	TRBJ1-1	few
TGTGCCAGCGGAGCGGGGGGGCCGACACAGGGTACGCAGTATTTT	CASGAGGPTQGTQYF	TRBD2	TRBV2	TRBJ2-3	once
TGTGCCAGCAGTTACATATGGCCACCCGGGGAGCTGTTTTTT	CASSYIWPPGELFF	.	TRBV6-5	TRBJ2-2	.
TGCAGCGTTGAATTCCTCTCCTACAATGAGCAGTTCTTC	CSVEFLSYNEQFF	.	TRBV29-1	TRBJ2-1	.
TGTGCCAGCAGCCCCGGGACAGTTTTGGAAGAGACCCAGTACTTC	CASSPGTVLEETQYF	TRBD1	TRBV7-9	TRBJ2-5	.
TGTGCCAGCAGTGAAGCGACACCGCCGGGACTAGCGGGGGAGAAAGAGACCCAGTACTTC	CASSEATPPGLAGEKETQYF	TRBD2	TRBV2	TRBJ2-5	few
TGCGCCAGCAGCGGCGGTGGACAGGGACCCTACGAGCAGTACTTC	CASSGGGQGPYEQYF	TRBD1	TRBV5-1	TRBJ2-7	.
TGTGCCAGCAGTTTAGGAGAGGAGTTCCAAGAGACCCAGTACTTC	CASSLGEEFQETQYF	.	TRBV27	TRBJ2-5	few
TGTGCCAGCAGTTCGGGGACAAATTTTGAGGAGCAGTTCTTC	CASSSGTNFEEQFF	.	TRBV27	TRBJ2-1	.
TGCGCCAGCAGCTTGCTTCCAGACTCTGGGGCCAACGTCCTGACTTTC	CASSLLPDSGANVLTF	.	TRBV5-1	TRBJ2-6	.
TGTGCCAGCAAGGGGGAGGTTACCTATGGCTACACCTTC	CASKGEVTYGYTF	.	TRBV27	TRBJ1-2	few
TGCAGCGTTGAACTGGGGGAGACCCAGTACTTC	CSVELGETQYF	.	TRBV29-1	TRBJ2-5	.
TGTGCCAGCAGCTCCCCCGGGGACAGAGATGAAAAACTGTTTTTT	CASSSPGDRDEKLFF	TRBD1	TRBV7-9	TRBJ1-4	.
TGTGCCAGCAGCCAAGCTGGCAGGGATCGGACCTACGAGCAGTACTTC	CASSQAGRDRTYEQYF	.	TRBV4-2	TRBJ2-7	.
TGTGCCAGCAGCCTCCGAGCGGGGGGGCGTGAGCAGTTCTTC	CASSLRAGGREQFF	TRBD2	TRBV3-1	TRBJ2-1	.
TGTGCCAGCAGCCAAGATATAGCTAGCGGGCAAGAGACCCAGTACTTC	CASSQDIASGQETQYF	TRBD2	TRBV3-1	TRBJ2-5	.
TGTGCCAGCAGGGCCGGGGTCGAGCAGTACTTC	CASRAGVEQYF	.	TRBV6-7	TRBJ2-7	.
TGTGCCAGCAGCCCGACCGGGGGAGTCACTGAAGCTTTCTTT	CASSPTGGVTEAFF	.	TRBV9	TRBJ1-1	few
TGTGCCAGCAGCCAAGATAGCGTTAGCGGGGCCCCTCCGGTTAATGAGCAGTTCTTC	CASSQDSVSGAPPVNEQFF	TRBD2	TRBV3-1	TRBJ2-1	.
TGTGCCAGCAGCGGAGGGACTAGCGGGAGGCTAGATACGCAGTATTTT	CASSGGTSGRLDTQYF	TRBD2	TRBV13	TRBJ2-3	once
TGCAGTGCTGACAGGACCTATGGCTACACCTTC	CSADRTYGYTF	.	TRBV20-1	TRBJ1-2	few
TGTGCCAGCACTGCGACAGGGATATTCCAAGAGACCCAGTACTTC	CASTATGIFQETQYF	TRBD1	TRBV11-3	TRBJ2-5	.
TGTGCCACCAGCAGAGAAGCTCACCCCAATGAGCAGTTCTTC	CATSREAHPNEQFF	.	TRBV15	TRBJ2-1	.
TGTGCCAGCAGCGTAGACACCGGGGAGCTGTTTTTT	CASSVDTGELFF	.	TRBV9	TRBJ2-2	many
TGCAGTGCCCCCATCCCTTTGGACTATGGCTACACCTTC	CSAPIPLDYGYTF	.	TRBV20-1	TRBJ1-2	.
TGTGCCAGCAGTGAGGGAGTCCTTACAGATACGCAGTATTTT	CASSEGVLTDTQYF	.	TRBV2	TRBJ2-3	.
TGTGCCAGCAGTGAGACAGGGCTTGGAGAAAAACTGTTTTTT	CASSETGLGEKLFF	TRBD1	TRBV9	TRBJ1-4	few
TGTGCCAGTTCGGGGACGATTAATGAAAAACTGTTTTTT	CASSGTINEKLFF	.	TRBV19	TRBJ1-4	few
TGCGCCAGCCGCGGGGTGGGTGAGCAGTTCTTC	CASRGVGEQFF	.	TRBV5-1	TRBJ2-1	.
TGCGCCAGCAGCCAGAGGGACAGGGCTGGTGAAAAACTGTTTTTT	CASSQRDRAGEKLFF	TRBD1	TRBV4-3	TRBJ1-4	few
TGTGCCAGCAGCGTATCACGACAGGGAGGCTATGGCTACACCTTC	CASSVSRQGGYGYTF	TRBD1	TRBV9	TRBJ1-2	.
TGTGCCAGCGGGGACAGGGTCGCAGATACGCAGTATTTT	CASGDRVADTQYF	TRBD1	TRBV5-6	TRBJ2-3	.
TGTGCCAGCAGCGCCCCAAGCTACAATGAGCAGTTCTTC	CASSAPSYNEQFF	.	TRBV2	TRBJ2-1	.
TGCAGTGCTTCCGGTGGTCCAACGGGAACCTACGAGCAGTACTTC	CSASGGPTGTYEQYF	.	TRBV20-1	TRBJ2-7	few
TGTGCCAGCATTCGGACAGGGGGCTCAGATACGCAGTATTTT	CASIRTGGSDTQYF	TRBD1	TRBV2	TRBJ2-3	few
TGCAGTGGAGGATTGGGCCCCTACGAGCAGTACTTC	CSGGLGPYEQYF	.	TRBV20-1	TRBJ2-7	.
TGTGCCAGCAGTTTGTCAGGGACAGGCTACGAGCAGTACTTC	CASSLSGTGYEQYF	TRBD1	TRBV27	TRBJ2-7	.
TGTGCCAGCAGCAAAGATTTCCCGGGAGAAGCTCGGGGCTCCTACGAGCAGTACTTC	CASSKDFPGEARGSYEQYF	.	TRBV21-1	TRBJ2-7	few
TGCGCCAGCAGCTTGGATCCAGGGGGCTTGGAGACCCAGTCCTTC	CASSLDPGGLETQSF	TRBD1	TRBV5-1	TRBJ2-5	.
TGTGCCAGCAGTGGATTGGAGGGGAACACTGAAGCTTTCTTT	CASSGLEGNTEAFF	.	TRBV28	TRBJ1-1	few
TGTGCCAGCAGTCCCCATAGGGGGGGTTCTGAAAAACTGTTTTTT	CASSPHRGGSEKLFF	.	TRBV28	TRBJ1-4	once
TGTGCCAGCAGACGTATCGGGGTCGCTAGGGACACTGAAGCTTTCTTT	CASRRIGVARDTEAFF	.	TRBV13	TRBJ1-1	few